This TCR beta chain was sequenced in a study of shared clonotypes between healthy human individuals (TCRdb year 2020). Broadly, across the study: Three men and two women, aged 18 to 49 years, made up the cohort. The study deeply sequenced blood TCR repertoires of five healthy adults to estimate repertoire size and the extent of clonotype sharing between individuals. Between about 0.9 and 8.9 billion PBMCs per donor were obtained by leukapheresis. To increase sequencing depth and limit assay-specific biases, TCR repertoire library preparation and sequencing were carried out by different laboratories using diverse techniques. For each donor, CD4 naive and CD4 memory were each run on three plates, CD8 naive on two plates, and CD8 memory on one plate.

Using the deep immunoSEQ assay, multiplex PCR amplified TCR CDR3 regions from genomic DNA. Extracted genomic DNA from each cell subset was spread evenly across all wells of several immunoSEQ 96-well plates, with each plate serving as a replicate. For sorted subsets, around 200 ng genomic DNA, equal to tens of thousands of T cell genomes, was loaded into each replicate PCR. The purified libraries were quantified using a Qubit 3.0 fluorometer, sized with a Bioanalyzer 2100, and then quantified again using the KAPA Library Quantification kit. Every immunoSEQ 96-well plate was sequenced on a dedicated single-read 150-cycle Illumina NextSeq 550 flow cell. On the authors' methods: Because only junctional sequences without quality scores were contained in the immunoSEQ output, filtering matching that applied to full-length reads could not be performed. Sequences were annotated with PyIR, a Python wrapper for IgBLAST v1.9, and V/J genes and CDR3 were assigned using IMGT germline references. Any read was removed if the V/J assignment was weak (E-value above 1e-6), the CDR3 was missing, or the read contained stop codons, out-of-frame junctions, or ambiguous translated residues. V3J clonotypes were defined by identical inferred V gene, J gene, and CDR3 amino acid sequence. Percentage overlap between repertoires was computed as shared unique clonotypes divided by the size of the smaller repertoire. Richness of each repertoire was evaluated using RTK rarefaction, the Chao1 estimator, and Recon v2.1 estimates of unobserved clonotypes. Generation probabilities for all TCRbeta clonotypes obtained by the gDNA method from a few donors were computed using OLGA. TCRdb carries this immuneACCESS record with in-frame sequences only. Its versions omit some clonotypes, under half of them owing to an unresolved V gene in the studies checked, with the rest unexplained. V and J calls plus clone size are reproduced from that table; the DNA served to infer D and trimming. For this sample the table gives under 2.5 million clones, of which 85% to 95% were detected only once. The top ten clones comprise about 0.36% of the sample.

The donors were healthy, HIV-negative adults who had no recently reported acute infections or vaccinations. Every donor was a Caucasian adult living in Nashville, Tennessee, USA. Magnetic negative selection was used to enrich CD4+ T cells, after which naive cells were positively selected on CD45RA and the negative fraction became the memory subset. Blood was collected by leukapheresis, and PBMCs were isolated by Ficoll-Histopaque density gradient centrifugation and then cryopreserved in liquid nitrogen vapor phase. Analytical flow cytometry was used to check the purity and quantity of each magnetically sorted T cell population. Each sorted fraction had its genomic DNA isolated and then quantified by UV absorbance on a Nanodrop 2000c. Via the germline V gene, CDR1 is MDHEN and CDR2 SYDVKM. From its cysteine to its phenylalanine, the CDR3 spans 14 amino acids. Only the CDR3 region is kept as DNA, spanning 42 bases read in frame from base 1. Trimming costs V 5 bases and J 3 bases, and their ends lie 14 bases apart.

Remarks on this clone: The clone's antigen remains unknown. No quality values exist for individual bases; no much larger clone is one base distant.

On the study overall, not on this receptor specifically: The genetic and exposure-history diversity represented was limited by the small number of donors. Naive subsets generally had larger estimated clonotype richness than memory subsets. Across four donors, around 5% of naive CD4, 3% to 4% of naive CD8, around 2.1% of memory CD4, and approximately 0.4% of memory CD8 clonotypes were shared. Based on pairwise subsampling, the degree of clonotype sharing among donors was expected to be affected by sequencing depth. Compared with non-shared clonotypes, clonotypes shared by all four sorted-subset donors had higher generation probabilities. Only blood was sampled, and tissue TCR repertoires likely differ from those in blood. Even with the large sequencing depth, rarefaction of the sorted-subset datasets indicated that sequencing was incomplete.

Recombination joined TRBV28 with TRBJ2-7, and the D gene may be TRBD2, 6 bases matching. This sequence originates from a man aged 18 to 30 in good health. Some clones in this sample may be carry-over from other donors' samples. Material for sequencing was naive CD4+ T cells from PBMCs. In light of the paper, this sample's cell subset or site label describes: CD45RA+ positively selected. The bases read TGTGCCAGCAGTCCCCTGGGGACTGGCTACGAGCAGTACTTC. Its coded protein is CASSPLGTGYEQYF.